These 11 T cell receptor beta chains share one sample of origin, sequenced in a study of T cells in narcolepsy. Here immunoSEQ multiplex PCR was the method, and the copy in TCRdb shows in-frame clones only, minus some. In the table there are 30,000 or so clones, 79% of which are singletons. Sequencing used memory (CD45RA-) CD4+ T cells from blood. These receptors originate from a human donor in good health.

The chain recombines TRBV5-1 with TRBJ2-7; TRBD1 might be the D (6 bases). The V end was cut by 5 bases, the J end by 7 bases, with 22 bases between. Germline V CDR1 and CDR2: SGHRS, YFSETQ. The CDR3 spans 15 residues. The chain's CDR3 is CASSYSPAGEGEQYF. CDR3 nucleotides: TGCGCCAGCAGTTACTCCCCGGCAGGGGAAGGAGAGCAGTACTTC.

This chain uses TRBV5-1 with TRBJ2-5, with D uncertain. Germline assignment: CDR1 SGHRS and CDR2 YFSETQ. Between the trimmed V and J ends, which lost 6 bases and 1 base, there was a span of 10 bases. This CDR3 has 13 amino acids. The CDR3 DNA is TGCGCCAGCACTCCCTCGACCCAAGAGACCCAGTACTTC. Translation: CASTPSTQETQYF.

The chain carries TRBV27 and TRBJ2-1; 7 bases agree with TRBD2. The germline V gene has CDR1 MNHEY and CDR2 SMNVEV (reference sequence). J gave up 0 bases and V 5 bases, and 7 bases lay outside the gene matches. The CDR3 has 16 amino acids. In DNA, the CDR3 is TGTGCCAGCAGTCGGGGGGACTTTAACTCCTACAATGAGCAGTTCTTC. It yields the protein CASSRGDFNSYNEQFF.

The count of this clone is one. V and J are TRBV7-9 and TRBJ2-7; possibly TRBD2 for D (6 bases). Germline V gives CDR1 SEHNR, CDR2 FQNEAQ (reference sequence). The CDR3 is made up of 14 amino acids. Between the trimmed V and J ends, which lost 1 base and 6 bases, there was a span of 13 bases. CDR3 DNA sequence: TGTGCCAGCAGCTTAGTTGGTCAGGAGGGCGAGCAGTACTTC. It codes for CASSLVGQEGEQYF.

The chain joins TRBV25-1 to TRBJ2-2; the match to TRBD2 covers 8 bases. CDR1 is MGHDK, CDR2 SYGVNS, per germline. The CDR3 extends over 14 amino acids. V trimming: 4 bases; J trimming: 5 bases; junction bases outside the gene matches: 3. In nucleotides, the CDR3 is TGTGCCAGCAGTGTCCTAGCGGGTACCGGGGAGCTGTTTTTT. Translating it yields CASSVLAGTGELFF.

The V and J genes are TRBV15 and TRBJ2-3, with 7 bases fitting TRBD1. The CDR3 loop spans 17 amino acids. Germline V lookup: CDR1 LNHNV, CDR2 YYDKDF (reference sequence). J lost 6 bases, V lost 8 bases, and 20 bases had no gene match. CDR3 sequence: CATYNRDSRQKGDTQYF. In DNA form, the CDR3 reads TGTGCCACCTACAACCGGGACAGCCGACAGAAGGGTGATACGCAGTATTTT.

CDR3 loop: CASSYSIIGGQDTQYF. CDR3 nucleotides: TGTGCCAGCAGTTACTCGATAATTGGCGGACAAGATACGCAGTATTTT. The rearrangement links TRBV6-5 to TRBJ2-3; D may be TRBD1 (5 bases). Trimming pared 0 bases from V and 5 bases from J, leaving 15 bases between. CDR3 length: 16 amino acids. Germline V CDR1 and CDR2: MNHEY, SVGAGI.

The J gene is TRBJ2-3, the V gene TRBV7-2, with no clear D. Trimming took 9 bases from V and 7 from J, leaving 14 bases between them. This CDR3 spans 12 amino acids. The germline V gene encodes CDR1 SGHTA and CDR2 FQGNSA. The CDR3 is CASSSSRNTQYF. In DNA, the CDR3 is TGTGCCAGTTCTAGTTCTAGAAATACGCAGTATTTT.

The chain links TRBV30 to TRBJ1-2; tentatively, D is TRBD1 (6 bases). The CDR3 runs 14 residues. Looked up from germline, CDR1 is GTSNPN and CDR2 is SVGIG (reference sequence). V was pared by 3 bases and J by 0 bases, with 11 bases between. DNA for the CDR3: TGTGCCTGGAGACGACAGGCTGCTAACTATGGCTACACCTTC. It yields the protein CAWRRQAANYGYTF.

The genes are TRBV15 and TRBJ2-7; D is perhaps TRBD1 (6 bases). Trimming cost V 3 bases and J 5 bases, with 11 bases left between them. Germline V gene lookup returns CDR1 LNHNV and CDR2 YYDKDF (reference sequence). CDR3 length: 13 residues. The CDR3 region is CATSRTNRDEQYF. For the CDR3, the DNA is TGTGCCACCAGCAGGACGAACAGGGACGAGCAGTACTTC.

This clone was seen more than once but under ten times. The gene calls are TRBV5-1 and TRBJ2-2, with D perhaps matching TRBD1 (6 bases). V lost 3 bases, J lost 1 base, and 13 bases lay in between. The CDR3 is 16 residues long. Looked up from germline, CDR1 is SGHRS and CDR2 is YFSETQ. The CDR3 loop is CASSSNGRGNTGELFF. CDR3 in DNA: TGCGCCAGCAGCTCCAATGGCAGGGGGAACACCGGGGAGCTGTTTTTT.